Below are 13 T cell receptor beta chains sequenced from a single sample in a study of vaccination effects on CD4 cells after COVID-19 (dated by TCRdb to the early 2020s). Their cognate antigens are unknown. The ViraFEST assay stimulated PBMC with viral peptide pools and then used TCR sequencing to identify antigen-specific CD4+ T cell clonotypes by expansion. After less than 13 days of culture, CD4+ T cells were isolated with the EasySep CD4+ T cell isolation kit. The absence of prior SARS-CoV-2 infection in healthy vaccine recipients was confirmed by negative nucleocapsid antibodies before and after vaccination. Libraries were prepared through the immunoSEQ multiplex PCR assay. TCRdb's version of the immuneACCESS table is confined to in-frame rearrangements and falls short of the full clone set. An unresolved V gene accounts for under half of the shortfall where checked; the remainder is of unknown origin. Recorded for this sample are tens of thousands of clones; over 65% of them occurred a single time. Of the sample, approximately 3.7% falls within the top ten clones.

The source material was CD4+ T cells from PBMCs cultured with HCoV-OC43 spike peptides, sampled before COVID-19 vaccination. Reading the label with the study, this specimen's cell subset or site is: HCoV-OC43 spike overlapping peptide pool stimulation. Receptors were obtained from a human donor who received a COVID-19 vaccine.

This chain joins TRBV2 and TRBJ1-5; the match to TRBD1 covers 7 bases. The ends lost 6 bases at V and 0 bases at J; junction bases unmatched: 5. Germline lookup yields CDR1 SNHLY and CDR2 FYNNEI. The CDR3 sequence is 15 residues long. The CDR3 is CASRGGQISNQPQHF. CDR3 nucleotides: TGTGCCAGCAGAGGGGGACAGATTAGCAATCAGCCCCAGCATTTT.

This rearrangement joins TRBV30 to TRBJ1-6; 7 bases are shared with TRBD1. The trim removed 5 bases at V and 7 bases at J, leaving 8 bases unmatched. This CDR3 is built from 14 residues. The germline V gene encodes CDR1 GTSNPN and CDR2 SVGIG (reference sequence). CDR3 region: CAWGRQGNNSPLHF. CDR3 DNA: TGTGCCTGGGGTAGACAGGGAAACAATTCACCCCTCCACTTT.

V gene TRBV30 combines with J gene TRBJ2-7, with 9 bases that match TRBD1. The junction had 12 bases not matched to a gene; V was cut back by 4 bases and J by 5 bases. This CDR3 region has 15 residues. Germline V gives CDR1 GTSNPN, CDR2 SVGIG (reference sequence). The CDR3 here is CAWTRPGTGTHEQYV. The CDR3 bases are TGTGCCTGGACTCGTCCCGGGACAGGGACCCACGAGCAGTACGTC.

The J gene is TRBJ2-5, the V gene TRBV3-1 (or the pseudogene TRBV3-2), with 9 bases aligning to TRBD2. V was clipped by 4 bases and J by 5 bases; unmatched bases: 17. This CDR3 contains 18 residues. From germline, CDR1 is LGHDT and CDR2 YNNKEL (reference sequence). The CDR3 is CASSLLLLGRGGGETQYF. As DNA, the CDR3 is TGTGCCAGCAGCCTACTACTCTTGGGGCGGGGGGGCGGGGAGACCCAGTACTTC.

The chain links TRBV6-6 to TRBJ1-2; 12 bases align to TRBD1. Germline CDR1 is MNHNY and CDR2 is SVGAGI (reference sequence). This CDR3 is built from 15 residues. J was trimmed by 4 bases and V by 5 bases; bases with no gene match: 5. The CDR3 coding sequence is TGTGCCAGCAGTACCCCGGGACAGGGGGCCTATGGCTACACCTTC. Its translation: CASSTPGQGAYGYTF.

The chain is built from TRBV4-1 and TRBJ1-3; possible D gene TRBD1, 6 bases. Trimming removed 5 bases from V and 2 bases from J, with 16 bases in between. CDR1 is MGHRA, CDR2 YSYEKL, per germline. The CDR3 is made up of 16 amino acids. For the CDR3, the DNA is TGCGCCAGCAGCGTCCGCACAGGGTTGCCTGGAAACACCATATATTTT. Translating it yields CASSVRTGLPGNTIYF.

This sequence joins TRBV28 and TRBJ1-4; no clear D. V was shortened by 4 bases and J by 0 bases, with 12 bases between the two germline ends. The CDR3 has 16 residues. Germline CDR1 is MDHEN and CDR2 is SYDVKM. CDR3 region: CASSSPGSSTNEKLFF. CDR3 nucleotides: TGTGCCAGCAGTTCCCCGGGGAGTTCAACTAATGAAAAACTGTTTTTT.

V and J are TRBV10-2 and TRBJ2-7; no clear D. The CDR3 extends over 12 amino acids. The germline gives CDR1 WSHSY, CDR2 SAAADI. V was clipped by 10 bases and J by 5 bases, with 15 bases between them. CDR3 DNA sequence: TGCGCCATCAAACGGGCCCCGGACGAGCAGTACGTC. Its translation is CAIKRAPDEQYV.

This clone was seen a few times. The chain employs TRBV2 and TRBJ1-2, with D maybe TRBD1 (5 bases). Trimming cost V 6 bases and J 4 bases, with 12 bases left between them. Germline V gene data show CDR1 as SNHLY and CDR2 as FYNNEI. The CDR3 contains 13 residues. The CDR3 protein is CASRDDSRYGYTF. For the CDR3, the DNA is TGTGCCAGCAGAGATGACAGTCGCTATGGCTACACCTTC.

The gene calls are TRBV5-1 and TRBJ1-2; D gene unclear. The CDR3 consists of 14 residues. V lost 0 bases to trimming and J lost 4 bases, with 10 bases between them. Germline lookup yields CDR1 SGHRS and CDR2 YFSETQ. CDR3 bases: TGCGCCAGCAGCTTGGACGGCGGTGGCTATGGCTACACCTTC. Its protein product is CASSLDGGGYGYTF.

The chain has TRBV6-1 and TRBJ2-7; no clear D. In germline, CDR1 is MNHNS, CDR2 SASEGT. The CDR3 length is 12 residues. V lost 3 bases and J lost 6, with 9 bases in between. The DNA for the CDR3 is TGTGCCAGCAGTGATATGGTATCCGAGCAGTACGTC. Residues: CASSDMVSEQYV.

The CDR3 reads CASRPATGQPQHF. CDR3 bases: TGTGCCAGCAGGCCCGCAACGGGACAGCCCCAGCATTTT. The chain combines TRBV6-5 with TRBJ1-5; D not certain. Germline V gives CDR1 MNHEY, CDR2 SVGAGI. The CDR3 runs 13 residues. The V and J ends lost 6 bases and 7 bases respectively, with 13 bases between them.

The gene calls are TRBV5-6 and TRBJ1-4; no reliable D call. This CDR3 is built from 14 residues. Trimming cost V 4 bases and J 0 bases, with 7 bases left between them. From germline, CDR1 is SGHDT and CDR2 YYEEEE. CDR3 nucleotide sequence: TGTGCCAGCAGCCCAAGGGCAACTAATGAAAAACTGTTTTTT. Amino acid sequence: CASSPRATNEKLFF.